These 2 T cell receptor beta chains came from one sample sequenced in a study of blood T cell repertoires in COVID-19. Only in-frame clones appear in the TCRdb table, and some are missing; sequencing was by immunoSEQ multiplex PCR. The sample shows 70,000 to 80,000 clones, 75% to 95% of them seen only once. What was sequenced was peripheral blood. Receptors originate from a woman in her fifties or sixties with active COVID-19.

This clone was detected only once. The V gene is TRBV5-6, the J gene TRBJ1-1; D gene uncertain. Trimming pared 4 bases from V and 2 bases from J, leaving 9 bases between. The CDR3 extends over 13 amino acids. Germline CDR1 is SGHDT and CDR2 is YYEEEE. CDR3 nucleotides: TGTGCCAGCAGCGGGCAGCCCAACACTGAAGCTTTCTTT. Its protein product is CASSGQPNTEAFF.

The chain combines TRBV9 with TRBJ2-7, with 8 bases fitting TRBD2. The CDR3 has 15 amino acids. Germline V gives CDR1 SGDLS, CDR2 YYNGEE. The V gene end was trimmed by 3 bases and the J gene end by 6 bases; junction bases not matched to a gene: 11. CDR3 in DNA: TGTGCCAGCAGCGCAACTAGCGGCACCTTCGGCGAGCAGTACTTC. Its protein is CASSATSGTFGEQYF.